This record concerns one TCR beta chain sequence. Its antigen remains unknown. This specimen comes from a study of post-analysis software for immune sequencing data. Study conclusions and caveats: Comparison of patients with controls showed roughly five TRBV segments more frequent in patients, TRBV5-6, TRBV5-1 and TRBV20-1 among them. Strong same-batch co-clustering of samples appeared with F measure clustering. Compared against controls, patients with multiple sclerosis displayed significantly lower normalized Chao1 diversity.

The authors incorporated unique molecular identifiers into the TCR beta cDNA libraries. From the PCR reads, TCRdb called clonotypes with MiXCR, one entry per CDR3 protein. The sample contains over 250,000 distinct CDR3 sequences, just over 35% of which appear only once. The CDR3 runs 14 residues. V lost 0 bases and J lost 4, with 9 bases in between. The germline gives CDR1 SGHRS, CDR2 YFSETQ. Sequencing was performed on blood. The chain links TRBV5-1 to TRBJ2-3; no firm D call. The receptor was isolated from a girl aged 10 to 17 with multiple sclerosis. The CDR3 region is CASSLANDADTQYF. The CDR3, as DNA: TGCGCCAGCAGCTTGGCCAACGACGCAGATACGCAGTATTTT.